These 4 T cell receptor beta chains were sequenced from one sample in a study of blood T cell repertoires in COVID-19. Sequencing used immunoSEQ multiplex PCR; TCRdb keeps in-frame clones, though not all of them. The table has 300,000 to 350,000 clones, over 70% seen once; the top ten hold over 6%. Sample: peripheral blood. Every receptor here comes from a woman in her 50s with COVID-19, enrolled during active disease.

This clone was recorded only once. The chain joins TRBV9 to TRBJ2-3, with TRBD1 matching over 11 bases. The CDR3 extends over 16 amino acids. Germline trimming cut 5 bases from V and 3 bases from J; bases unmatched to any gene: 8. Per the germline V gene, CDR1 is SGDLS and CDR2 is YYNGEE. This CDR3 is CASRDVGTGGTDTQYF. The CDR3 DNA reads TGTGCCAGCAGAGACGTAGGGACAGGGGGGACAGATACGCAGTATTTT.

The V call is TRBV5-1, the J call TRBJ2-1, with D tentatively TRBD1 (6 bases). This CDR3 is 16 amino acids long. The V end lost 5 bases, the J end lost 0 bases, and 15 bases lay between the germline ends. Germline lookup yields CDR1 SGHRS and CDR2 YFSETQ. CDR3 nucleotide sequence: TGCGCCAGCAGGGTAGACAGGCCTGCCTCCTACAATGAGCAGTTCTTC. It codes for CASRVDRPASYNEQFF.

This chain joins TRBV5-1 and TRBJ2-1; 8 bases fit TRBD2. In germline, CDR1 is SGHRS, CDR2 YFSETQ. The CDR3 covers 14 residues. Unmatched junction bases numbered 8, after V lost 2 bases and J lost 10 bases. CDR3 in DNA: TGCGCCAGCAGCTTTCTAGCGGGTACACGGGAGCAGTTCTTC. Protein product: CASSFLAGTREQFF.

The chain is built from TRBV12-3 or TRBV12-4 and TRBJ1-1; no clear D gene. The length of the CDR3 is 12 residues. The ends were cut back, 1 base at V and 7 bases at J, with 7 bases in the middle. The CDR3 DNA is TGTGCCAGCAGTTTAGATGCAGATGAAGCTTTCTTT. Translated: CASSLDADEAFF.